This TCR beta chain emerged from a study of beta chain features in type 1 diabetes. Whole-study results and caveats: All four CD4+ subsets from Type 1 diabetes patients carried moderately but significantly shorter TCRB CDR3s. Naive, central memory and Treg TCRB repertoires seemed to resemble each other more closely in patients than they did in healthy donors. Fewer insertions but more deletions were seen at VDJ junctions in type 1 diabetes patients.

Germline V gene data show CDR1 as MNHEY and CDR2 as SVGAGI. This CDR3 region has 10 residues. This clone turned up a few times. Its antigen remains unknown. The study reverse transcribed the entire isolated RNA, so it sequenced expressed TCRB transcripts. Some clones are missing from TCRdb's copy, which holds only in-frame ones; the method was immunoSEQ multiplex PCR. This sample has around 400,000 clones, with over 10% found just once. The sequenced material came from naive CD4+ T cells from blood. The J gene is TRBJ2-5, the V gene TRBV6-5; the D is unclear. The J call may be faulty, since TRBJ2-7 better matches the DNA end. The source of this sequence is a man between 18 and 29 years old in good health. CDR3 amino acids: CASKSYEQYF. The CDR3 DNA sequence: TGTGCCAGCAAATCATACGAGCAGTACTTC.